This is a list of T cell receptor beta chains from one sample in a study of blood T cells in healthy people across ages. One entry per CDR3 protein, called by TCRdb with MiXCR from the 5' RACE reads. In the table there are around 1,000,000 distinct CDR3 sequences, under 30% of which are singletons. These records were also assigned to another study, of T cells of mothers and their children.

Sequenced material: blood. These receptors originate from a girl aged 2 to 10 in good health. CDR3s include the opening cysteine and the closing phenylalanine or tryptophan. The D gene is left open where the match is weak. Clone size appears in some rows only: once, few, many, or a class for an expanded clone.

v_call	d_call	clone_size	j_call	cdr3_nt	cdr3_aa
TRBV12-3/TRBV12-4	TRBD1	few	TRBJ2-1	TGTGCCAGCAGTCCCCCGGACAGGGTTTGGAATGAGCAGTTCTTC	CASSPPDRVWNEQFF
TRBV12-3/TRBV12-4	TRBD2	-	TRBJ2-7	TGTGCCAGCAGTACAACACAGCGGGAGGGGCTTTACGAGCAGTACTTC	CASSTTQREGLYEQYF
TRBV7-2	-	-	TRBJ2-1	TGTGCCAGCAGTCACGGGACTCGAAGCAGGGCTGGGCAGTTCTTC	CASSHGTRSRAGQFF
TRBV5-1	-	-	TRBJ2-5	TGCGCCAGCAGCTTGGGACTCTTGAACAATGAGCTGTTCTTC	CASSLGLLNNELFF
TRBV20-1	-	-	TRBJ2-1	TGCAGTGCTAGTTTGGGGACTGTGGGTGAGCAGTTCTTC	CSASLGTVGEQFF
TRBV28	-	-	TRBJ2-3	TGTGCCAGCAGTTTTGGCCTATCCGTTGATACGCAGTATTTT	CASSFGLSVDTQYF
TRBV4-1	TRBD2	-	TRBJ2-7	TGCGCCAGCAGCCAAGAACTAGGACTAGCGTTCTACGAGCAGTACTTC	CASSQELGLAFYEQYF
TRBV4-3	-	few	TRBJ2-5	TGCGCCAGCAGCCAAGATTGGGAAGAGACCCAGTACTTC	CASSQDWEETQYF
TRBV6-5	-	few	TRBJ2-1	TGTGCCAGCAGTTACTCGGCAGGAGCCTCCTACAATGAGCAGTTCTTC	CASSYSAGASYNEQFF
TRBV20-1	-	-	TRBJ2-7	TGCAGTCTCCGGGCCTCCGCCTACGAGCAGTACTTC	CSLRASAYEQYF
TRBV6-5	-	-	TRBJ2-1	TGTGCCAGCAGTTACTCGACGTCACTGCGGACCCTCTACAATGAGCAGTTCTTC	CASSYSTSLRTLYNEQFF
TRBV7-3	TRBD2	few	TRBJ2-1	TGTGCCAGCAGCTTAACCGGGGGGGCCGTAAATGAGCAGTTCTTC	CASSLTGGAVNEQFF
TRBV5-6	-	-	TRBJ2-3	TGTGCCAGCAGACGCCCCGGGGATACGCAGTATTTT	CASRRPGDTQYF
TRBV29-1	-	few	TRBJ2-5	TGCAGCGTTGTGGGGGGCGATGAGACCCAGTACTTC	CSVVGGDETQYF
TRBV20-1	-	-	TRBJ1-6	TGCAGTGCTTCTAGAGATGGAGGGGTACACTTT	CSASRDGGVHF
TRBV10-3	TRBD2	-	TRBJ2-3	TGTGCCATCAGTGGCCAGCGGGAGAGGGCAGATACGCAGTATTTT	CAISGQRERADTQYF
TRBV20-1	-	-	TRBJ2-1	TGCAGTGCTAGCGGTGGGACTCCAGCCTACAATGAGCAGTTCTTC	CSASGGTPAYNEQFF
TRBV20-1	-	-	TRBJ2-3	TGCAGTGTCCTGGACCCCTGGGATACGCAGTATTTT	CSVLDPWDTQYF
TRBV4-3	TRBD1	many	TRBJ2-1	TGCGCCAGCAGCCAAGATGGGCAGGGGGCCTACAATGAGCAGTTCTTC	CASSQDGQGAYNEQFF
TRBV9	-	-	TRBJ2-7	TGTGCCAGCAGCGTCCGGGAAGCTACCTACGAGCAGTACTTC	CASSVREATYEQYF
TRBV7-9	TRBD1	few	TRBJ1-4	TGTGCCAGCAGCGAAGCTCGACAGGGGGCGCGGGAAAAACTGTTTTTT	CASSEARQGAREKLFF
TRBV12-3/TRBV12-4	-	-	TRBJ2-2	TGTGCCAGCAGAATAGCCGGGGAGCTGTTTTTT	CASRIAGELFF
TRBV7-2	-	-	TRBJ1-1	TGTGCCAGCAGCTCGCAACTGAACACTGAAGCTTTCTTT	CASSSQLNTEAFF
TRBV5-1	TRBD1	few	TRBJ2-5	TGCGCCAGCAGCTTCCCGACAGGGGGCCCGGAGACCCAGTACTTC	CASSFPTGGPETQYF